The 30 T cell receptor delta chains below were found in one sample sequenced in a study of gamma-delta chains in newborns, infants, children. TCRdb applied CATT to the reads for clone calling. Here the sample spans fewer than 1,500 delta-chain clones, roughly 0.98% being singletons. The sample consisted of blood. The receptors here all came from a child in good health.

This clone was counted a few times. The chain is built from TRDV3 and TRDJ3, with TRDD3 as a possible D gene (5 bases). Looked up from germline, CDR1 is TVYSNPD and CDR2 is GDNSRS (reference sequence). The ends were cut back, 1 base at V and 4 bases at J, with 14 bases in the middle. The CDR3 extends over 16 amino acids. The CDR3 loop reads CAFTPGGSWDTRQMFF. For the CDR3, the DNA is TGTGCCTTTACCCCGGGGGGCTCATGGGACACCCGACAGATGTTTTTC.

The table lists this clone with a few counts. Other nucleotide sequences from this sample produce the same CDR3. This chain links TRDV2 with TRDJ2, with TRDD3 identical over 13 bases. Germline V gene lookup returns CDR1 GEAIGNYY and CDR2 EKD. Trimming at V came to 1 base and at J to 0 bases, leaving 4 bases not matched to a gene. The CDR3 runs to 18 residues. CDR3 nucleotide sequence: TGTGCCTGTGACACAGTACTGGGGGATACGGCTTTGACAGCACAACTCTTCTTT. Protein product: CACDTVLGDTALTAQLFF.

This clone occurred a few times. It differs at one base from a far larger clone, so likely a read error. Other nucleotide sequences in the sample specify the same CDR3. This chain connects TRDV2 to TRDJ1; TRDD3 agrees at 11 bases. The V gene's germline CDR1 is GEAIGNYY and CDR2 EKD. This CDR3 region has 16 residues. The CDR3 is CACDGLGDTRTDKLIF. CDR3 coding DNA: TGCGCCTGTGACGGGCTGGGGGATACTAGGACCGATAAACTCATCTTT.

This clone showed up just a few times. A far larger clone differs by one base, so this is likely a read error. The chain links TRDV2 to TRDJ1, with 13 positions matching TRDD3. V gave up 4 bases and J gave up 3 bases; unmatched junction bases: 13. Germline CDR1 reads GEAIGNYY; CDR2 reads EKD. The CDR3 covers 18 residues. DNA of the CDR3: TGTGCCTGTGATTATGTACTGGGGGATACGCTCTTCGCCGATAAACTCATCTTT. Residues: CACDYVLGDTLFADKLIF.

The table lists this clone with a few counts. The V call is TRDV2, the J call TRDJ3; 9 bases match TRDD3. J lost 3 bases, V lost 1 base, and 0 bases had no gene match. The CDR3 consists of 16 residues. In germline, CDR1 is GEAIGNYY, CDR2 EKD. The CDR3 reads CACDTGGYWDTRQMFF. The CDR3 nucleotides are TGTGCCTGTGACACTGGGGGATACTGGGACACCCGACAGATGTTTTTC.

This clone was observed a few times. The protein in TCRdb stems from a much larger clone and differs at residue 8 from this DNA's translation, likely a read error; here the protein is translated from the DNA. The chain is built from TRDV1 and TRDJ1; D unclear. CDR3 length: 15 amino acids. Trimming left V 2 bases short and J 0 bases short, with 10 bases between. Germline V gene data show CDR1 as TSWWSYY and CDR2 as QGS. The CDR3, as DNA: TGTGCTCTTGGGGAATTGAGGAGACACACCGATAAACTCATCTTT. This encodes CALGELRRHTDKLIF.

About this clone itself: A far larger clone is a single base away, which makes a read error likely. This chain joins TRDV2 and TRDJ1, with 10 bases matching TRDD3. Germline V lookup: CDR1 GEAIGNYY, CDR2 EKD. V lost 0 bases to trimming and J lost 0 bases; unmatched junction nucleotides: 9. This CDR3 is built from 18 residues. CDR3 residues: CACDTVTGGCGYTDKLIF. In nucleotides, the CDR3 is TGTGCCTGTGACACCGTTACTGGGGGATGCGGCTACACCGATAAACTCATCTTT.

This clone was recorded a few times. This likely stems from a read error, as it lies one base from a far larger clone. The chain has TRDV2 and TRDJ3; 12 bases fit TRDD3. With 3 bases clipped from V and 2 bases from J, the junction kept 4 bases outside the gene matches. Per germline, CDR1 GEAIGNYY and CDR2 EKD. CDR3 length: 18 residues. The CDR3 loop is CACDGAGGYAWDTRQMFF. Here the CDR3 DNA reads TGTGCCTGTGACGGGGCTGGGGGATACGCCTGGGACACCCGACAGATGTTTTTC.

Note on this clone: This likely traces to a read error, being one base from a far larger clone. V and J are TRDV2 and TRDJ1; D is undetermined. The CDR3 has 17 amino acids. Germline CDR1 is GEAIGNYY and CDR2 is EKD. The CDR3 spells CACDTVGKDPYTDKHIF. The DNA of the CDR3 is TGTGCCTGTGACACCGTAGGGAAGGATCCTTACACCGATAAACACATCTTT.

This clone occurred a few times. A read error likely explains this, since a far larger clone differs by one base. V and J are TRDV2 and TRDJ1; 7 positions match TRDD3. Germline V CDR1 and CDR2: GEAIGNYY, EKD. The CDR3 contains 17 residues. The CDR3 DNA reads TGTGCCTGTGACACTCTCACTGGGGATCGTTTCACCGGTAAACTCATCTTT. Residues: CACDTLTGDRFTGKLIF.

About this clone: It is likely a read error: a sequence one base away is far more abundant. Other DNA sequences within the sample encode an identical CDR3. CDR3 sequence reads: CACDPLRTGGPYTDKLIF. The CDR3 coding sequence is TGTGCCTGTGACCCTCTTCGTACTGGGGGACCTTACACCGACAAACTCATCTTT. This chain uses TRDV2 with TRDJ1, with 9 bases aligning to TRDD3. Germline V lookup: CDR1 GEAIGNYY, CDR2 EKD. This CDR3 contains 18 residues.

This clone was counted a few times. A far larger clone is just one base off, so this is likely a read error. The rearrangement uses TRDV2 and TRDJ3, with TRDD3 identical over 9 bases. Germline-derived CDR1 and CDR2 are GEAIGNYY and EKD. This CDR3 is built from 23 residues. V lost 5 bases to trimming and J lost 0 bases; unmatched junction nucleotides: 22. The CDR3 spells CACVPLLSLGDSTTSWDTRQMFF. The CDR3 DNA is TGTGCCTGTGTGCCCTTGCTCTCTCTGGGGGATTCGACTACCTCCTGGGACACCCGACAGATGTTTTTC.

A word on this clone: The likely explanation is a read error, given a far larger clone one base away. Additional DNA sequences in this sample encode the identical CDR3. V is TRDV2 and J is TRDJ3; D possibly corresponds to TRDD3 (6 bases). Trimming took off 0 bases at V and 0 bases at J, with 17 bases between the two ends. This CDR3 comprises 20 residues. Germline loops: CDR1 GEAIGNYY, CDR2 EKD. The CDR3 spells CACDTATGGPSSWDTRQMFF. Here the CDR3 DNA reads TGTGCCTGTGACACCGCAACCGGGGGACCCAGCTCCTGGGACACCCGACAGATGTTTTTC.

Points on this clone: This likely stems from a read error, as it lies one base from a far larger clone. This chain joins TRDV2 and TRDJ1, with TRDD3 identical over 12 bases. Germline V gives CDR1 GEAIGNYY, CDR2 EKD. The CDR3 is made up of 17 amino acids. V shed 4 bases, J shed 11 bases, and the junction held 19 bases outside the gene matches. CDR3 residues: CACEPISGLGDTGELIF. The CDR3 nucleotides read TGTGCCTGTGAACCAATCTCCGGGCTGGGGGATACGGGGGAGCTCATCTTT.

As to this clone: This clone may be a read error of a much larger clone one base away. V is TRDV2 and J is TRDJ1; 7 bases align to TRDD3. This CDR3 is built from 17 residues. Germline trimming cut 0 bases from V and 3 bases from J; bases unmatched to any gene: 12. Per germline, CDR1 GEAIGNYY and CDR2 EKD. This CDR3 reads CACDTVGGDPYADKLIF. The CDR3 region has the DNA TGTGCCTGTGACACCGTCGGGGGGGATCCGTACGCCGATAAACTCATCTTT.

This clone was seen more than once but under ten times. The mismatch at residue 6 between this DNA's translation and the TCRdb protein of a much larger clone likely reflects a read error; the protein shown is translated from the DNA. V and J are TRDV2 and TRDJ3; the D gene is possibly TRDD3 (5 bases). Per the germline V gene, CDR1 is GEAIGNYY and CDR2 is EKD. The CDR3 loop spans 19 amino acids. V was pared by 0 bases and J by 0 bases, with 14 bases between. CDR3 in amino acids: CACDTRGIHSSWDTRQMFF. The CDR3 region has the DNA TGTGCCTGTGACACCAGAGGGATCCATAGCTCCTGGGACACCCGACAGATGTTTTTC.

This clone rates as medium-sized. A much larger clone is a single base away; this may be a read error. This chain connects TRDV2 to TRDJ3; 13 positions agree with TRDD3. Germline V gives CDR1 GEAIGNYY, CDR2 EKD. This CDR3 is 18 amino acids long. In DNA form, the CDR3 reads TGTGCCTGTGACGGGACTGGGGGATACGCCTGGGACACCCGACAGGTGTTTTTC. This gives the protein CACDGTGGYAWDTRQVFF.

Only a few counts were recorded for this clone. A clone one base away is much larger, so this may be a read error. The chain joins TRDV2 to TRDJ3; perhaps TRDD3 as D (5 bases). This CDR3 region has 18 residues. CDR1 and CDR2 from the germline V gene are GEAIGNYY and EKD. DNA of the CDR3: TGTGCCTGTGGCACCGCGGGGGCCTCCTCCTGGGACACCCGACAGATGTTTTTC. Amino acids: CACGTAGASSWDTRQMFF.

In this sample, this clone turned up a few times. This may come from a read error, since a much larger clone is one base off. The same CDR3 is also encoded by other DNA sequences in this sample. The chain uses TRDV2 and TRDJ3; TRDD3 agrees at 7 bases. The length of the CDR3 is 18 residues. Per the germline V gene, CDR1 is GEAIGNYY and CDR2 is EKD. With V trimmed by 0 bases and J by 2 bases, 6 bases remained unmatched. The CDR3 region is CACDTVLGDTWDTRQMFF. The CDR3, as DNA: TGTGCCTGTGACACCGTACTAGGGGATACCTGGGACACCCGACAGATGTTTTTC.

This clone came up a few times. Since a far larger clone is one base different, this is likely a read error. The chain carries TRDV2 and TRDJ3; 10 nucleotides line up with TRDD3. The CDR3 spans 18 residues. Germline V CDR1 and CDR2: GEAIGNYY, EKD. The CDR3, as DNA: TGTGCCTGTGACACCCTGGGGGATAGCTCCTGGGGCACCCGACAGATGTTTTTC. Translating gives CACDTLGDSSWGTRQMFF.

This clone was picked up a small number of times. A far larger clone is one base from this, pointing to a likely read error. CDR3 sequence (DNA): TGTGCCTGTGACACCGTAATGGGGGATACGCCCAAAAACTCCTGGGACGCCCGACAGATGTTTTTC. Protein product: CACDTVMGDTPKNSWDARQMFF. The V gene is TRDV2, the J gene TRDJ3, with 11 bases that match TRDD3. The CDR3 consists of 22 residues. Germline V lookup: CDR1 GEAIGNYY, CDR2 EKD.

As regards this clone: A far larger clone is off by one base, so a read error is likely. The chain carries TRDV2 and TRDJ3; no definite D call. Germline V lookup: CDR1 GEAIGNYY, CDR2 EKD. The CDR3 is 16 residues long. CDR3 DNA sequence: TGTGCCTATGACACCCCGAGCTCCTGGGACACCCGACAGATGTTTTTC. It translates to CAYDTPSSWDTRQMFF.

This clone has more than one count but fewer than ten. The rearrangement joins TRDV2 to TRDJ3; 11 bases match TRDD3. The V gene's germline CDR1 is GEAIGNYY and CDR2 EKD. V trimming: 2 bases; J trimming: 2 bases; junction bases outside the gene matches: 10. This CDR3 region has 20 residues. The CDR3 is CACDKVLGDIGTWDTRQMFF. In DNA, the CDR3 is TGTGCCTGTGACAAAGTACTGGGGGATATCGGAACCTGGGACACCCGACAGATGTTTTTC.

A note on this clone: Since a far larger clone is one base different, this is likely a read error. At the DNA level, this CDR3 is encoded by other sequences in the same sample as well. The chain has TRDV2 and TRDJ1, with 9 bases lining up with TRDD3. This CDR3 has 15 residues. Germline CDR1 is GEAIGNYY and CDR2 is EKD. The CDR3 reads CACDSLLGDTDKLIF. The CDR3 bases are TGTGCCTGTGACTCCCTACTGGGGGACACCGATAAGCTCATCTTT.

This clone was found a few times. TCRdb lists the protein of a much larger clone for this DNA, which differs at residue 4, so this is likely a read error; the protein given here is translated from the DNA itself. The chain carries TRDV2 and TRDJ1; no clear D gene. The CDR3 runs to 15 residues. The V end was cut by 5 bases, the J end by 3 bases, with 18 bases between. Germline V CDR1 and CDR2: GEAIGNYY, EKD. The CDR3: CACGIVGLKPDKLIF. The CDR3 DNA follows: TGTGCCTGTGGCATCGTCGGGTTAAAACCCGATAAACTCATCTTT.

This clone was seen more than once but under ten times. Other DNA sequences in this specimen translate into the identical CDR3. The rearrangement uses TRDV2 and TRDJ2; 10 bases line up with TRDD3. The CDR3 loop spans 16 amino acids. From germline, CDR1 is GEAIGNYY and CDR2 EKD. The J segment lost 0 bases and the V segment lost 1 base, leaving 1 base of the junction unmatched. The CDR3 sequence is CACDTLGDTLTAQLFF. The CDR3 nucleotides read TGTGCCTGTGACACTCTGGGGGATACTTTGACAGCACAACTCTTCTTT.

This clone was observed a handful of times. A far larger clone is only one base removed, so a read error is likely. The sample contains more than one DNA sequence encoding this CDR3. The rearrangement uses TRDV2 and TRDJ1, with TRDD3 matching 7 bases. The length of the CDR3 is 18 residues. Germline V gives CDR1 GEAIGNYY, CDR2 EKD. The CDR3 is CACDTVGGSQTGVHKLIF. CDR3 coding DNA: TGTGCCTGTGACACCGTCGGGGGATCCCAGACTGGGGTCCATAAACTAATCTTT.

The V gene is TRDV2, the J gene TRDJ1, with 9 bases matching TRDD3. The V gene end was trimmed by 3 bases and the J gene end by 4 bases; junction bases not matched to a gene: 8. Germline CDR1 and CDR2: GEAIGNYY and EKD. The CDR3 contains 15 residues. The DNA of the CDR3 is TGTGCCTGTGACTCATTGGGGGATAAGGGCGATAAACTCATCTTT. Translating gives CACDSLGDKGDKLIF.

There are a few counts of this clone. Given a far larger clone just one base away, this is likely a sequencing read error. This chain uses TRDV2 with TRDJ1, with 9 positions matching TRDD3. The CDR3 length is 17 residues. The germline CDR1 and CDR2 sequences are GEAIGNYY and EKD. In DNA form, the CDR3 reads TGTGCCTGTGACCCACTGGGGGAGATAGGTAGCACCGATAAACCCATCTTT. It translates to CACDPLGEIGSTDKPIF.

To note about this clone: TCRdb lists the protein of a much larger clone for this DNA, which differs at residue 13, so this is likely a read error; the protein given here is translated from the DNA itself. J is TRDJ1 and V is TRDV2, with 7 bases fitting TRDD3. The CDR3 has 14 residues. The V gene's germline CDR1 is GEAIGNYY and CDR2 EKD. The CDR3 reads CACDTVGIPDKLTF. The CDR3 coding sequence is TGTGCCTGTGACACTGTCGGGATACCCGATAAACTCACCTTT.